The clone carrying this T cell receptor (beta chain) was seen many times. Its antigen is as yet unknown. V shed 3 bases and J 1 base; nucleotides not matched to a gene: 6. CDR3 length: 16 residues. This sample was included in a study of T cells in Graves' hyperthyroidism and ophthalmopathy. Study-level results: Most thyroid-expanded clonotypes above 0.001 were also found in blood. A model of 13 V-J features distinguished ophthalmopathy from stable hyperthyroidism.

Patients aged 18 to 65 had newly diagnosed hyperthyroidism that had lasted under 2 months. Uncontrolled infection, other autoimmune disease, pregnancy or lactation excluded patients. What was amplified from RNA transcripts were TCR beta CDR3 regions. Carried out on the TCR CDR3, a first-round RT-PCR used the HTBI primer set. TCRdb used MiXCR to reprocess the multiplex PCR reads, holding one entry per CDR3 protein. The data show some 740,000 distinct CDR3 sequences, with about 14% seen just once and roughly a tenth held by the top ten. The TCR originated in a woman between 18 and 29 years old with Graves' hyperthyroidism. The specimen was blood. V usage is TRBV12-3 or TRBV12-4 and J usage is TRBJ2-1, with TRBD2 matching 7 bases. CDR3 bases: TGTGCCAGCAGTTTGTCTAGCGGTAGGTCCTACAATGAGCAGTTCTTC. This encodes CASSLSSGRSYNEQFF.